A single sample gave rise to the 4 T cell receptor beta chains below, sequenced in a study of T cell responses to AZD1222 COVID-19 vaccine. This table comes from immunoSEQ multiplex PCR, and its TCRdb copy is limited to in-frame clones, with some not included. This table holds around 140,000 clones, 80% to 90% found once. The sample here was peripheral blood, taken on day 0 of AZD1222 vaccination. All receptors come from an adult in good health.

CDR3 nucleotide sequence: TGCGCCAGCAGCCAAGGTAGCAATCAGCCCCAGCATTTT. This encodes CASSQGSNQPQHF. The V and J genes are TRBV4-1 and TRBJ1-5; D not resolved. V lost 1 base, J lost 0 bases, and 1 base lay in between. Germline V CDR1 and CDR2: MGHRA, YSYEKL. There are 13 residues in the CDR3.

The chain links TRBV5-4 to TRBJ1-6; possibly TRBD1 for D (6 bases). The CDR3 runs to 18 residues. Germline lookup yields CDR1 SGHNT and CDR2 YYREEE (reference sequence). The germline V and J ends were trimmed by 4 bases and 3 bases, with 20 bases remaining between them. CDR3 region: CASSDLEVRGGYNSPLHF. The CDR3 coding sequence is TGTGCCAGCAGCGATCTTGAGGTCAGGGGAGGCTATAATTCACCCCTCCACTTT. The complete variable domain, with remaining parts taken from reference TRBV5-4 and TRBJ1-6, reads ETGVTQSPTHLIKTRGQQVTLRCSSQSGHNTVSWYQQALGQGPQFIFQYYREEENGRGNFPPRFSGLQFPNYSSELNVNALELDDSALYLCASSDLEVRGGYNSPLHFGNGTRLTVT.

This sequence joins TRBV5-4 and TRBJ1-1, with TRBD1 matching over 9 bases. The germline V gene has CDR1 SGHNT and CDR2 YYREEE (reference sequence). V trimming: 7 bases; J trimming: 8 bases; junction bases outside the gene matches: 6. This CDR3 has 12 amino acids. The CDR3: CASRDREGEAFF. In nucleotides, the CDR3 is TGTGCCAGCCGGGACAGGGAGGGAGAAGCTTTCTTT.

The gene calls are TRBV6-1 and TRBJ2-1; 13 positions agree with TRBD2. Trimming took 3 bases from V and 8 from J; bases not matched to a gene: 7. The CDR3 runs 16 residues. Germline assignment: CDR1 MNHNS and CDR2 SASEGT. The CDR3 region has the DNA TGTGCCAGCAGTGAGAGGACTAGCGGGAGTGGGCATGAGCAGTTCTTC. This translates into CASSERTSGSGHEQFF.